A few counts support the clone carrying this TCR beta chain. Antigen: not known. V dropped 4 bases and J dropped 0; count of bases not matched to a gene: 1. CDR1 and CDR2 (germline): MNHEY, SMNVEV (reference sequence). This CDR3 region has 17 residues. The TCR beta CDR3 region was amplified by multiplex PCR employing 32 V and 13 J primers. TCRdb re-called the multiplex PCR reads through MiXCR, storing one row per CDR3 protein. The table records tens of thousands of distinct CDR3 sequences, 27% of them present only once. The source of the sample is a study of immune heterogeneity within non-small cell lung tumors. Whole-study findings and limits: Significant yet moderate, the positive correlation between local T-cell clonality and local tumor mutational burden reached an R of around 0.35. There were identical dominant CDR3 beta clonotypes recurring across tumor sites within a patient, together with site-unique high-frequency clones.

Bulk tumor genomic DNA, around 590 ng per sample, was used as template. Several widely spaced biopsies per primary tumor were taken during surgery. These patients got curative surgery after being newly diagnosed with untreated non-small cell lung cancer. Donation came from patients with newly diagnosed non-small cell lung cancer who were having surgery with curative intent. The sequenced sample consisted of lung tumor tissue. This receptor was identified in a man aged 40-49 years with non-small cell lung cancer. This rearrangement joins TRBV27 to TRBJ2-4, with 15 bases identical to TRBD2. The CDR3 sequence: CASSSGLAGGAKNIQYF. The CDR3 bases are TGTGCCAGCAGTTCGGGACTAGCGGGAGGAGCCAAAAACATTCAGTACTTC.